Described below is a single TCR beta chain sequence and its context. The CDR3 length is 14 residues. Germline assignment: CDR1 ENHRY and CDR2 SYGVKD. A 6-nucleotide sample barcode was carried by the UMIs, which template switching added. TCRdb reanalyzed the 5' RACE reads, giving one entry per CDR3 protein sequence and no DNA. The record lists 140,000 to 150,000 distinct CDR3 sequences, of which the ten most abundant hold roughly 1.2%. The sample originates from a study of monozygotic twins with inflammatory bowel disease. Sequencing was done on a sample of blood. This clonotype was sampled from a human donor with ulcerative colitis or Crohn's disease, or a healthy co-twin of an affected twin (not recorded which). The rearrangement links TRBV10-3 to TRBJ2-7; absent DNA, TCRdb's TRBD1 call cannot be checked. CDR3 loop: CAIKAGQLSYEQYF.